These 30 T cell receptor beta chains originate from one sample sequenced in a study of blood T cell repertoires in COVID-19. Profiling relied on immunoSEQ multiplex PCR, and the TCRdb table lists in-frame clones only, not all of them. The data show fewer than 250,000 clones, about 87% seen once. The material sequenced was peripheral blood. Receptors were obtained from a man between 65 and 80 years old with acute or convalescent COVID-19.

The chain links TRBV7-2 to TRBJ2-7; TRBD2 is a possible D gene (6 bases). Looked up from germline, CDR1 is SGHTA and CDR2 is FQGNSA. The CDR3 covers 16 residues. V shed 0 bases and J shed 0 bases, with 12 bases lying between them. CDR3 sequence: CASSLASGASSYEQYF. In DNA, the CDR3 is TGTGCCAGCAGCTTAGCTAGCGGTGCTAGCTCCTACGAGCAGTACTTC.

This clone occurred many times. The chain links TRBV12-3 or TRBV12-4 to TRBJ1-1; no clear D. This CDR3 has 13 amino acids. Trimming stripped 8 bases from V and 0 bases from J, with 10 bases between. This CDR3 reads CASRLTMNTEAFF. The CDR3 region has the DNA TGTGCCAGCCGCCTAACTATGAACACTGAAGCTTTCTTT.

The V and J genes are TRBV1 and TRBJ2-3; the table calls TRBD2, which could not be checked here. TRBV1 is listed as a pseudogene. The CDR3 is 17 amino acids. The CDR3 region is CTSSHTLSGGGADTQYF. The CDR3 DNA reads TGCACCAGCAGCCATACCCTTAGCGGAGGTGGGGCAGATACGCAGTATTTT.

This chain links TRBV5-5 with TRBJ1-2, with D perhaps matching TRBD1 (6 bases). This CDR3 region has 14 residues. Trimming took 0 bases from V and 7 from J, leaving 13 bases between them. The germline CDR1 and CDR2 sequences are SGHKS and YYEKEE (reference sequence). DNA of the CDR3: TGTGCCAGCAGCTTGGTTGAGGGGGTCTCTGGCTACACCTTC. This gives the protein CASSLVEGVSGYTF.

This chain links TRBV28 with TRBJ2-2, with D perhaps matching TRBD1 (5 bases). V lost 3 bases and J 13 bases, leaving 21 bases between the germline ends. The V gene's germline CDR1 is MDHEN and CDR2 SYDVKM. The CDR3 runs 15 residues. In nucleotides, the CDR3 is TGTGCCAGCAGTTTGGCCGAAAATGGACATTCAGTGCTGTTTTTT. It is translated as CASSLAENGHSVLFF. Full variable domain (rest looked up from reference TRBV28 and TRBJ2-2): DVKVTQSSRYLVKRTGEKVFLECVQDMDHENMFWYRQDPGLGLRLIYFSYDVKMKEKGDIPEGYSVSREKKERFSLILESASTNQTSMYLCASSLAENGHSVLFFGEGSRLTVL.

The rearrangement uses TRBV27 and TRBJ2-2, with 7 bases that match TRBD1. The germline V gene has CDR1 MNHEY and CDR2 SMNVEV (reference sequence). V shed 8 bases, J shed 5 bases, and the junction held 11 bases outside the gene matches. The CDR3 has 15 residues. This chain's CDR3 is CASHKAQGETGELFF. The DNA of the CDR3 is TGTGCCAGCCACAAAGCCCAGGGGGAAACCGGGGAGCTGTTTTTT.

The V gene is TRBV29-1, the J gene TRBJ1-2; D perhaps matches TRBD1 (6 bases). Between the trimmed V and J ends, which lost 6 bases and 8 bases, there was a span of 16 bases. Germline CDR1 SQVTM, CDR2 ANQGSEA. The length of the CDR3 is 12 residues. As DNA, the CDR3 is TGCAGCGTAGGGGACAAATATGCGGGCTACACCTTC. Encoded protein: CSVGDKYAGYTF.

The gene calls are TRBV4-2 and TRBJ1-3, with no clear D. The V gene's germline CDR1 is LGHNA and CDR2 YNFKEQ. This CDR3 has 16 residues. Trimming took 0 bases from V and 0 from J, leaving 9 bases between them. The CDR3 here is CASSQDRLLSGNTIYF. As DNA, the CDR3 is TGTGCCAGCAGCCAAGACAGGCTACTCTCTGGAAACACCATATATTTT.

CDR3 region: CATSIPGQGHGYTF. The CDR3 DNA is TGTGCCACCAGCATACCGGGACAGGGCCATGGCTACACCTTC. The V and J genes are TRBV15 and TRBJ1-2; TRBD1 matches at 9 bases. CDR1 is LNHNV, CDR2 YYDKDF, per germline (reference sequence). J gave up 6 bases and V 4 bases, and 6 bases lay outside the gene matches. This CDR3 has 14 residues.

This sequence joins TRBV5-1 and TRBJ2-3; 9 bases are a match to TRBD2. This CDR3 region has 15 residues. The germline CDR1 and CDR2 sequences are SGHRS and YFSETQ. V lost 3 bases and J lost 1; bases outside the gene matches: 3. The CDR3 coding sequence is TGCGCCAGCAGCTGGACTAGCGAAGGCACAGATACGCAGTATTTT. This translates into CASSWTSEGTDTQYF.

This clone has a handful of counts. The CDR3 nucleotides are TGTGCCAGCAGCCTCGGGGGTAGCGGGAGTATCTACGAGCAGTACTTC. Translation: CASSLGGSGSIYEQYF. This rearrangement joins TRBV7-2 to TRBJ2-7, with 9 bases aligning to TRBD2. V lost 5 bases, J lost 3 bases, and 11 bases stayed unmatched. From germline, CDR1 is SGHTA and CDR2 FQGNSA. This CDR3 spans 16 amino acids.

The chain combines TRBV7-2 with TRBJ1-1, with a tentative D call TRBD1 (5 bases). The CDR3 is 14 residues long. V was cut by 5 bases and J by 0 bases, with 10 bases left in between. Germline CDR1 SGHTA, CDR2 FQGNSA. The CDR3 DNA reads TGTGCCAGCAGCGGCAGGACACTGAACACTGAAGCTTTCTTT. This codes for CASSGRTLNTEAFF.

This clone was seen just once. This chain links TRBV5-4 with TRBJ2-2, with 7 bases matching TRBD1. V shed 4 bases, J shed 4 bases, and the junction held 10 bases outside the gene matches. The CDR3 runs 16 residues. In germline, CDR1 is SGHNT, CDR2 YYREEE (reference sequence). CDR3 nucleotides: TGTGCCAGCAGCCCAAAAGGACAGGCGGGCACCGGGGAGCTGTTTTTT. It codes for CASSPKGQAGTGELFF. Full variable domain (remainder filled in from reference TRBV5-4 and TRBJ2-2): ETGVTQSPTHLIKTRGQQVTLRCSSQSGHNTVSWYQQALGQGPQFIFQYYREEENGRGNFPPRFSGLQFPNYSSELNVNALELDDSALYLCASSPKGQAGTGELFFGEGSRLTVL.

J is TRBJ2-5 and V is TRBV9; 8 nucleotides align to TRBD1. Per germline, CDR1 SGDLS and CDR2 YYNGEE. J lost 5 bases, V lost 0 bases, and 12 bases had no gene match. The CDR3 extends over 17 amino acids. CDR3 protein: CASSVDRGAGGRETQYF. The CDR3, as DNA: TGTGCCAGCAGCGTAGATAGAGGGGCAGGGGGCAGGGAGACCCAGTACTTC.

A word on this clone: Within the sample, other DNA sequences also encode this same CDR3. The chain recombines TRBV4-1 with TRBJ2-2; possibly TRBD2 for D (6 bases). The germline CDR1 and CDR2 sequences are MGHRA and YSYEKL. CDR3 length equals 15 residues. V dropped 4 bases and J dropped 0 bases, with 9 bases sitting between them. In nucleotides, the CDR3 is TGCGCCAGCAGCCCGGGACTCGCGAACACCGGGGAGCTGTTTTTT. It translates to CASSPGLANTGELFF.

The J gene is TRBJ2-7, the V gene TRBV4-1; 7 nucleotides align to TRBD1. This CDR3 has 14 amino acids. The germline V gene encodes CDR1 MGHRA and CDR2 YSYEKL. V lost 1 base, J lost 3 bases, and 3 bases stayed unmatched. The CDR3 reads CASSQAGQIYEQYF. The CDR3 DNA reads TGCGCCAGCAGCCAAGCGGGACAGATCTACGAGCAGTACTTC.

J is TRBJ2-3 and V is TRBV5-4, with 9 bases that match TRBD2. Germline trimming cut 4 bases from V and 3 bases from J; bases unmatched to any gene: 6. Germline V gene sequence: CDR1 SGHNT, CDR2 YYREEE (reference sequence). This CDR3 region has 15 residues. The CDR3 reads CASSPLAGETDTQYF. The CDR3 nucleotides are TGTGCCAGCAGCCCCTTAGCGGGAGAAACAGATACGCAGTATTTT.

The chain employs TRBV12-3 or TRBV12-4 and TRBJ1-2; D is unclear. The V end was cut by 2 bases, the J end by 4 bases, with 8 bases between. CDR3 length: 13 amino acids. CDR3 amino acids: CASSLTYAYGYTF. The CDR3 DNA sequence: TGTGCCAGCAGTTTAACCTACGCCTATGGCTACACCTTC.

The rearrangement joins TRBV30 to TRBJ2-2; D is unclear. The germline V gene has CDR1 GTSNPN and CDR2 SVGIG (reference sequence). V was pared by 4 bases and J by 0 bases, with 12 bases between. CDR3 size: 15 residues. CDR3 sequence (DNA): TGTGCCTGGAATAGGAGCCCGGCGAACACCGGGGAGCTGTTTTTT. Translation: CAWNRSPANTGELFF.

The V call is TRBV29-1, the J call TRBJ1-1; TRBD1 matches at 8 bases. The ends lost 6 bases at V and 5 bases at J; junction bases unmatched: 11. The CDR3 length is 14 residues. Germline lookup yields CDR1 SQVTM and CDR2 ANQGSEA. CDR3 loop: CSVRGQGGGTEAFF. The CDR3 coding sequence is TGCAGCGTGAGAGGACAGGGAGGGGGGACTGAAGCTTTCTTT.

The rearrangement links TRBV7-2 to TRBJ2-1; D is possibly TRBD2 (5 bases). The CDR3 has 14 residues. V was shortened by 3 bases and J by 4 bases, with 10 bases between the two germline ends. Germline V gene data show CDR1 as SGHTA and CDR2 as FQGNSA. CDR3 region: CASSFGREYNEQFF. CDR3 nucleotides: TGTGCCAGCAGCTTCGGACGGGAATACAATGAGCAGTTCTTC.

This clone was observed a few times. Other DNA variants within this sample encode the same CDR3. The V call is TRBV2, the J call TRBJ2-2; D possibly corresponds to TRBD2 (5 bases). CDR3 size: 13 residues. Germline V gene data show CDR1 as SNHLY and CDR2 as FYNNEI. Trimming left V 6 bases short and J 1 base short, with 6 bases between. CDR3 amino acids: CASSGLNTGELFF. The CDR3 nucleotides read TGTGCCAGCAGCGGACTGAACACCGGGGAGCTGTTTTTT.

As for this clone: This CDR3 is also generated by other DNA sequences in the sample. This chain links TRBV28 with TRBJ2-7, with D possibly being TRBD1 (6 bases). The length of the CDR3 is 12 residues. V was cut by 5 bases and J by 6 bases, with 11 bases left in between. Germline V gives CDR1 MDHEN, CDR2 SYDVKM. This CDR3 is CASSLQGGEQYF. The CDR3 DNA reads as TGTGCCAGCAGTCTACAGGGCGGCGAGCAGTACTTC.

The chain recombines TRBV7-9 with TRBJ2-1; 12 bases align to TRBD2. Germline V gives CDR1 SEHNR, CDR2 FQNEAQ (reference sequence). V trimming: 4 bases; J trimming: 8 bases; junction bases outside the gene matches: 6. This CDR3 is 15 amino acids long. The CDR3 spells CASSSLAGGPDEQFF. In nucleotides, the CDR3 is TGTGCCAGCAGCTCTCTAGCGGGAGGGCCCGATGAGCAGTTCTTC.

V is TRBV5-1 and J is TRBJ1-1; unclear D gene. Germline V CDR1 and CDR2: SGHRS, YFSETQ. CDR3 length equals 13 residues. Trimming removed 1 base at V and 3 bases at J, with 7 bases between. The DNA for the CDR3 is TGCGCCAGCAGCTTGCTAGTGGACACTGAAGCTTTCTTT. It is translated as CASSLLVDTEAFF. Combining the CDR3 with reference TRBV5-1 and TRBJ1-1 gives the whole variable domain KAGVTQTPRYLIKTRGQQVTLSCSPISGHRSVSWYQQTPGQGLQFLFEYFSETQRNKGNFPGRFSGRQFSNSRSEMNVSTLELGDSALYLCASSLLVDTEAFFGQGTRLTVV.

The chain links TRBV5-1 to TRBJ2-2, with 7 bases matching TRBD2. The CDR3 loop spans 14 amino acids. CDR1 is SGHRS and CDR2 is YFSETQ in the germline V gene. With 5 bases clipped from V and 3 bases from J, the junction kept 4 bases outside the gene matches. CDR3 coding DNA: TGCGCCAGCAGGGGGCGGGAGTACACCGGGGAGCTGTTTTTT. Translating gives CASRGREYTGELFF.

The V and J genes are TRBV27 and TRBJ2-1; 8 nucleotides match TRBD2. The CDR3 is made up of 15 amino acids. V was pared by 2 bases and J by 5 bases, with 5 bases of the junction left unmatched. The germline gives CDR1 MNHEY, CDR2 SMNVEV (reference sequence). CDR3: CASSLRAGANNEQFF. The CDR3 bases are TGTGCCAGCAGTTTAAGAGCGGGGGCTAACAATGAGCAGTTCTTC.

The chain has TRBV19 and TRBJ2-3; 7 nucleotides align to TRBD2. Germline V gives CDR1 LNHDA, CDR2 SQIVND (reference sequence). The CDR3 runs to 16 residues. Unmatched junction bases numbered 10, after V lost 3 bases and J lost 4 bases. DNA of the CDR3: TGTGCCAGTAGTATTTTCGGGCGGGAGTACCCAGATACGCAGTATTTT. Translated: CASSIFGREYPDTQYF.

The V call is TRBV28, the J call TRBJ2-3, with TRBD2 matching 8 bases. Germline CDR1 MDHEN, CDR2 SYDVKM. V shed 5 bases and J 1 base; nucleotides not matched to a gene: 2. This CDR3 spans 14 amino acids. CDR3 region: CASSTSGGTDTQYF. In nucleotides, the CDR3 is TGTGCCAGCAGTACTAGCGGCGGCACAGATACGCAGTATTTT. The whole variable domain, filled in from reference TRBV28 and TRBJ2-3, reads DVKVTQSSRYLVKRTGEKVFLECVQDMDHENMFWYRQDPGLGLRLIYFSYDVKMKEKGDIPEGYSVSREKKERFSLILESASTNQTSMYLCASSTSGGTDTQYFGPGTRLTVL.

The rearrangement links TRBV6-5 to TRBJ2-7; 9 bases line up with TRBD1. Germline values: CDR1 MNHEY, CDR2 SVGAGI. V lost 6 bases and J lost 7; bases outside the gene matches: 7. The CDR3 runs 13 residues. The CDR3 bases are TGTGCCAGCAGGAAACAGGGGGCGGGGGAGCAGTACTTC. Translation: CASRKQGAGEQYF.